Each of the 18 T cell receptor beta chains below was sequenced from the same sample in a study of OX40 agonist ivuxolimab in advanced cancers. Produced via immunoSEQ multiplex PCR; TCRdb's table is partial and in-frame only. The data show under 80,000 clones, roughly 88% seen once. Sequencing used CD4+ or CD8+ T cells sorted from blood, obtained in a trial of the OX40 agonist ivuxolimab. These receptors came from an adult with an advanced solid tumor such as melanoma, head and neck, liver or kidney cancer.

V is TRBV30 and J is TRBJ1-1; unclear D gene. CDR1 is GTSNPN, CDR2 SVGIG, per germline (reference sequence). The V end was cut by 4 bases, the J end by 2 bases, with 8 bases between. The CDR3 is 12 residues long. For the CDR3, the DNA is TGTGCCTGGACCCCAGCAAACACTGAAGCTTTCTTT. Protein product: CAWTPANTEAFF.

This chain joins TRBV5-4 and TRBJ2-5, with a tentative D call TRBD1 (6 bases). The CDR3 runs 14 residues. The germline gives CDR1 SGHNT, CDR2 YYREEE (reference sequence). The germline V and J ends were trimmed by 0 bases and 1 base, with 7 bases remaining between them. Here the CDR3 DNA reads TGTGCCAGCAGCTTGGGGGGGCTCCAAGAGACCCAGTACTTC. This gives the protein CASSLGGLQETQYF. Variable domain in full (rest from reference TRBV5-4 and TRBJ2-5): ETGVTQSPTHLIKTRGQQVTLRCSSQSGHNTVSWYQQALGQGPQFIFQYYREEENGRGNFPPRFSGLQFPNYSSELNVNALELDDSALYLCASSLGGLQETQYFGPGTRLLVL.

In its sample, this clone was seen once. The chain employs TRBV18 and TRBJ2-7; D not resolved. Germline values: CDR1 KGHSH, CDR2 LQKENI. CDR3 length: 14 residues. Trimming shortened V by 3 bases and J by 5 bases, and 14 bases separated the two germline ends. The CDR3 region is CASSPDRLEDEQYF. In nucleotides, the CDR3 is TGTGCCAGCTCACCGGACCGATTAGAGGACGAGCAGTACTTC.

The chain uses TRBV5-1 and TRBJ2-7; D is unresolved. The CDR3 is 11 amino acids. Germline lookup yields CDR1 SGHRS and CDR2 YFSETQ. Between the trimmed V and J ends, which lost 0 bases and 6 bases, there was a span of 4 bases. The CDR3 loop is CASSLEGEQYF. CDR3 nucleotide sequence: TGCGCCAGCAGCTTGGAAGGCGAGCAGTACTTC.

This clone was counted a single time. The gene calls are TRBV6-5 and TRBJ2-7; a weak D match, TRBD1 (5 bases). Trimming left V 5 bases short and J 5 bases short, with 10 bases between. Germline values: CDR1 MNHEY, CDR2 SVGAGI. This CDR3 has 12 residues. CDR3 DNA: TGTGCCAGCAGTCGCGGACATGACGAGCAGTACTTC. This sequence encodes CASSRGHDEQYF.

This rearrangement joins TRBV7-8 to TRBJ2-5; D ambiguous. V lost 5 bases to trimming and J lost 3 bases, with 4 bases between them. Germline-derived CDR1 and CDR2 are SGHVS and FQNEAQ. This CDR3 comprises 11 residues. The CDR3 coding sequence is TGTGCCAGCAGCATGGAAGAGACCCAGTACTTC. Amino acid sequence: CASSMEETQYF.

This clone was picked up one time. The chain has TRBV4-1 and TRBJ1-5; D not resolved. This CDR3 comprises 18 residues. The V gene lost 0 bases and the J gene lost 0 bases, with 15 bases spanning the gap. The germline gives CDR1 MGHRA, CDR2 YSYEKL. The CDR3 spells CASSQDPRGTISNQPQHF. The CDR3 nucleotides read TGCGCCAGCAGCCAAGATCCTCGGGGAACGATTAGCAATCAGCCCCAGCATTTT.

The chain joins TRBV4-2 to TRBJ2-3; perhaps TRBD1 as D (6 bases). This CDR3 region has 17 residues. V was shortened by 0 bases and J by 8 bases, with 21 bases between the two germline ends. Germline V lookup: CDR1 LGHNA, CDR2 YNFKEQ. The CDR3 coding sequence is TGTGCCAGCAGCCAAGATCGAGAGACAGGCCGAGGGGGTACGCAGTATTTT. Residues: CASSQDRETGRGGTQYF.

This clone was observed once. J is TRBJ1-4 and V is TRBV18, with 8 bases matching TRBD1. CDR3 length: 17 amino acids. Germline V gives CDR1 KGHSH, CDR2 LQKENI. With V trimmed by 2 bases and J by 1 base, 6 bases remained unmatched. This chain's CDR3 is CASSPTRQGRTNEKLFF. The CDR3 coding sequence is TGTGCCAGCTCACCAACCCGACAGGGGAGAACTAATGAAAAACTGTTTTTT.

CDR3 coding DNA: TGTGCCAGTAGTACCCAGGGGAACACTGAAGCTTTCTTT. Its protein is CASSTQGNTEAFF. The chain recombines TRBV19 with TRBJ1-1; maybe TRBD1 (5 bases). V was shortened by 4 bases and J by 1 base, with 7 bases between the two germline ends. CDR1 is LNHDA and CDR2 is SQIVND in the germline V gene (reference sequence). The length of the CDR3 is 13 residues.

The chain employs TRBV2 and TRBJ2-5; a weak D match, TRBD2 (6 bases). V was pared by 2 bases and J by 7 bases, with 17 bases between. CDR1 is SNHLY, CDR2 FYNNEI, per germline. The CDR3 spans 15 residues. This chain's CDR3 is CASSEWGTRPGTQYF. In DNA form, the CDR3 reads TGTGCCAGCAGTGAATGGGGGACTCGGCCGGGGACCCAGTACTTC. Full variable domain (missing parts from reference TRBV2 and TRBJ2-5): EPEVTQTPSHQVTQMGQEVILRCVPISNHLYFYWYRQILGQKVEFLVSFYNNEISEKSEIFDDQFSVERPDGSNFTLKIRSTKLEDSAMYFCASSEWGTRPGTQYFGPGTRLLVL.

The V and J genes are TRBV5-8 and TRBJ2-1, with D perhaps matching TRBD1 (5 bases). Between the trimmed V and J ends, which lost 4 bases and 7 bases, there was a span of 18 bases. Looked up from germline, CDR1 is SGHTS and CDR2 is YDEGEE. The CDR3 extends over 15 amino acids. DNA for the CDR3: TGTGCCAGCAGCATAGGGCCAGGGCTGGGGAATGAGCAGTTCTTC. Its translation is CASSIGPGLGNEQFF.

The CDR3 DNA reads as TGTGCCAGCAGCTTAGAGGCTAGCGGGGTCTACACAGATACGCAGTATTTT. Encoded protein: CASSLEASGVYTDTQYF. This rearrangement joins TRBV7-3 to TRBJ2-3, with 9 positions matching TRBD2. The germline V gene has CDR1 SGHTA and CDR2 FQGTGA. Trimming at V came to 2 bases and at J to 2 bases, leaving 8 bases not matched to a gene. There are 17 residues in the CDR3.

This chain connects TRBV28 to TRBJ1-5; TRBD1 might be the D (5 bases). Germline-derived CDR1 and CDR2 are MDHEN and SYDVKM. This CDR3 is built from 13 residues. Between the trimmed V and J ends, which lost 4 bases and 5 bases, there was a span of 9 bases. This chain's CDR3 is CASSWDGYQPQHF. The CDR3 DNA reads TGTGCCAGCAGTTGGGACGGATATCAGCCCCAGCATTTT.

The chain has TRBV7-2 and TRBJ2-5; no definite D call. Deletions cut 3 bases from V and 7 bases from J, with 9 bases between. CDR1 SGHTA and CDR2 FQGNSA come from the germline V gene. The CDR3 contains 12 residues. CDR3 loop: CASSFEETTQYF. The CDR3, as DNA: TGTGCCAGCAGCTTCGAGGAGACGACCCAGTACTTC. The full variable domain, with the rest looked up from reference TRBV7-2 and TRBJ2-5, is GAGVSQSPSNKVTEKGKDVELRCDPISGHTALYWYRQSLGQGLEFLIYFQGNSAPDKSGLPSDRFSAERTGGSVSTLTIQRTQQEDSAVYLCASSFEETTQYFGPGTRLLVL.

This sequence joins TRBV5-1 and TRBJ2-4; D possibly corresponds to TRBD2 (5 bases). V lost 4 bases to trimming and J lost 10 bases, with 9 bases between them. The CDR3 is 11 amino acids. Germline loops: CDR1 SGHRS, CDR2 YFSETQ. The CDR3, as DNA: TGCGCCAGCAGCCCGGGGTTTATTCAGTACTTC. Its translation is CASSPGFIQYF.

This clone was counted only a few times. The chain is built from TRBV10-3 and TRBJ1-1; perhaps TRBD1 as D (5 bases). Germline V gene lookup returns CDR1 ENHRY and CDR2 SYGVKD. V was clipped by 6 bases and J by 4 bases, with 15 bases between them. This CDR3 contains 14 residues. The CDR3 nucleotides are TGTGCCATCAGCGCGGTTGCAGGGACCACTGAAGCTTTCTTT. Translation: CAISAVAGTTEAFF.

The chain joins TRBV5-6 to TRBJ1-4; TRBD1 agrees at 9 bases. The junction had 5 bases not matched to a gene; V was cut back by 1 base and J by 7 bases. The CDR3 contains 15 residues. Germline-derived CDR1 and CDR2 are SGHDT and YYEEEE. DNA for the CDR3: TGTGCCAGCAGCTTGTTTGGGACAGGGACTGAAAAACTGTTTTTT. It translates to CASSLFGTGTEKLFF.